This T cell receptor beta chain stems from a study of CD8 T cells in Susac syndrome. The study, taken as a whole, reports: Where Susac syndrome CD4+ T cell repertoires were concerned, no clonal expansion was evident.

Reverse transcription used roughly 0.45 to 1 ug RNA and random hexamers. In TCRdb, the immunoSEQ multiplex PCR reads were re-called with MiXCR into one record per CDR3 protein. The sample records 150,000 to 160,000 distinct CDR3 sequences, about 95% being singletons. The trim removed 5 bases at V and 0 bases at J, leaving 3 bases unmatched. The germline CDR1 and CDR2 sequences are LNHDA and SQIVND (reference sequence). The CDR3 extends over 15 amino acids. A remark on this clonotype: The antigen remains undetermined.

From blood CD8+ and CD4+ T cells, TCR beta sequences were generated. Sequencing used CD4+ T cells from PBMCs. The chain has TRBV19 and TRBJ2-1, with 8 nucleotides matching TRBD2. The sequence was collected from a human donor with Susac syndrome. CDR3 sequence: CASSERGSSYNEQFF. CDR3 nucleotide sequence: TGTGCCAGTAGTGAGCGGGGGAGCTCCTACAATGAGCAGTTCTTC.